This T cell receptor (beta chain) appears in the sequencing data of a study of cytomegalovirus exposure and HLA in healthy donors. The study, taken as a whole, reports: Most of the CMV-associated TCR beta chains (in a later analysis) appeared to be HLA-restricted.

Of note for this clone: Its antigen remains unidentified.

The study ran its PCR with 60 Vbeta and 13 Jbeta primers. Sequencing used immunoSEQ multiplex PCR; TCRdb keeps in-frame clones, though not all of them. The repertoire holds around 90,000 clones, roughly 85% seen once, with 7.4% in the top ten. Germline CDR1 and CDR2: SGHTA and FQGNSA. Deletions cut 6 bases from V and 1 base from J, with 10 bases between. CDR3 length: 14 amino acids. The receptor comes from a man aged 40-55 years in good health and CMV-seropositive. The sample taken for sequencing was PBMCs. The rearrangement links TRBV7-2 to TRBJ1-5; D possibly corresponds to TRBD1 (6 bases). This CDR3 is CASRLTGSNQPQHF. CDR3 nucleotide sequence: TGTGCCAGCAGGCTGACAGGAAGCAATCAGCCCCAGCATTTT.